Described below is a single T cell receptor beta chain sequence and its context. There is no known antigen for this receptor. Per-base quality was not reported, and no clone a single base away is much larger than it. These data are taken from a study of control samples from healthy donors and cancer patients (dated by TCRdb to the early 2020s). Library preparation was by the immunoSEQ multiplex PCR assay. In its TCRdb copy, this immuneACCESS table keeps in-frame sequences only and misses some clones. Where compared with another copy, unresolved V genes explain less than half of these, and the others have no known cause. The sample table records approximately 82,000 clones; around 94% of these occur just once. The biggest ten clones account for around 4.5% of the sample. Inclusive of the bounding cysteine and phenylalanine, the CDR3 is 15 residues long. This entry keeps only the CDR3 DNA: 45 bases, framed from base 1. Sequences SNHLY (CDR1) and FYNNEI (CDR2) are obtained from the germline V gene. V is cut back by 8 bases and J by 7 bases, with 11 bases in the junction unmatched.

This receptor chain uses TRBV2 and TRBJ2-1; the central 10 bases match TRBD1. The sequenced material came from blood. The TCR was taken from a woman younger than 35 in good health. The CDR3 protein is CASFSWDRGPNEQFF. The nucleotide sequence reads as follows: TGTGCCAGCTTTTCGTGGGACAGGGGTCCAAATGAGCAGTTCTTC.